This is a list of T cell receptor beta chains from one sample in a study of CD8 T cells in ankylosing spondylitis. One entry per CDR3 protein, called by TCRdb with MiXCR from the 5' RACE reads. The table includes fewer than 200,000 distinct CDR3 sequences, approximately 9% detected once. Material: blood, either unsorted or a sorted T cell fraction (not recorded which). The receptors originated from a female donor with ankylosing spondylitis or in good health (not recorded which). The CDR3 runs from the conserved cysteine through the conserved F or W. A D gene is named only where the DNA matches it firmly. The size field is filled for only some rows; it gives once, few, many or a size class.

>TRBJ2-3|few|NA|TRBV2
CASSAEVQTDTQYF
TGTGCCAGCAGTGCGGAAGTTCAAACAGATACGCAGTATTTT
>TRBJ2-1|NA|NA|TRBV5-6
CASSTANNEQFF
TGTGCCAGTTCGACAGCAAACAATGAGCAGTTCTTC
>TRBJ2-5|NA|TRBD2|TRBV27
CASSFGRGATETQYF
TGTGCCAGCAGTTTCGGGCGGGGGGCGACTGAGACCCAGTACTTC
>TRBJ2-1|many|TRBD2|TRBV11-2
CASSPTSGRSSGAYNEQFF
TGTGCCAGCAGTCCCACTAGCGGGAGGTCCTCGGGGGCCTACAATGAGCAGTTCTTC
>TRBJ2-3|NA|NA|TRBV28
CASSYGATQYF
TGTGCCAGCAGTTACGGGGCTACGCAGTATTTT
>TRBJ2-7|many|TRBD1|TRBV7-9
CASSPSSRDRVYEQYF
TGTGCCAGCAGCCCCTCCTCCCGGGACAGAGTGTACGAGCAGTACTTC
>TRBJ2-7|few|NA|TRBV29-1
CSVVTAATYEQYF
TGCAGCGTTGTTACGGCAGCTACCTACGAGCAGTACTTC
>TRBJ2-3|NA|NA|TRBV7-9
CASSLGSDGRTDTQYF
TGTGCCAGCAGCTTAGGCTCTGACGGACGCACAGATACGCAGTATTTT
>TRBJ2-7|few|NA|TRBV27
CASSLFLGSYEQYF
TGTGCCAGCAGTTTATTTCTCGGCTCCTACGAGCAGTACTTC
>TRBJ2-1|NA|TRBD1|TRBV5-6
CARSPRDRENEQFF
TGTGCCAGAAGCCCTAGGGACAGGGAAAATGAGCAGTTCTTC
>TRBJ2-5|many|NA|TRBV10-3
CAIMQDPVPGTQYF
TGTGCCATCATGCAGGACCCGGTGCCAGGGACCCAGTACTTC
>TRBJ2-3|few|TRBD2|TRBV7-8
CASSPRLAGATDTQYF
TGTGCCAGCAGCCCGCGACTAGCGGGAGCCACAGATACGCAGTATTTT
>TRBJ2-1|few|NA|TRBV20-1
CSAEDSSYNEQFF
TGCAGTGCGGAGGACAGTTCCTACAATGAGCAGTTCTTC
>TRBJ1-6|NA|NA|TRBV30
CAWIPAAVRHNSPLHF
TGTGCCTGGATCCCGGCGGCGGTCCGACATAATTCACCCCTCCACTTT
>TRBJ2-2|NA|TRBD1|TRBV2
CASSSGTGGLDGGELFF
TGTGCCAGCAGCTCGGGGACAGGGGGCTTAGACGGCGGGGAGCTGTTTTTT